The present T cell receptor (beta chain) was sequenced within a study of T cells in Graves' hyperthyroidism and ophthalmopathy. Study outcomes and limitations: Ophthalmopathy and stable hyperthyroidism were separated by a 13 V-J model. Most thyroid clonotypes that were expanded above 0.001 also turned up in blood.

V shed 2 bases and J 4 bases; nucleotides not matched to a gene: 4. The CDR3 is made up of 15 amino acids. Germline lookup yields CDR1 MNHGY and CDR2 SVAAGI. Amplification targeted TCR beta CDR3 regions from RNA transcripts. TCR CDR3 regions were first amplified by RT-PCR with HTBI primers. From the multiplex PCR reads, TCRdb called clonotypes with MiXCR, one entry per CDR3 protein. The sample consists of about 620,000 distinct CDR3 sequences, 15% to 20% of them appearing once. Comments on this clonotype: The antigen remains unidentified.

Patients counted as stable if ophthalmopathy did not develop within 18 months. Clinicians diagnosed patients from clinical symptoms, serum thyroxine and TRAb, thyroid ultrasound and orbital computed tomography. The material sequenced was blood. The chain joins TRBV6-9 to TRBJ2-1; 8 bases map to TRBD2. This sequence was found in a woman in her 30s with Graves' hyperthyroidism. CDR3 sequence: CASSYAAGEYNEQFF. CDR3 DNA: TGTGCCAGCAGTTATGCAGCGGGAGAGTACAATGAGCAGTTCTTC.